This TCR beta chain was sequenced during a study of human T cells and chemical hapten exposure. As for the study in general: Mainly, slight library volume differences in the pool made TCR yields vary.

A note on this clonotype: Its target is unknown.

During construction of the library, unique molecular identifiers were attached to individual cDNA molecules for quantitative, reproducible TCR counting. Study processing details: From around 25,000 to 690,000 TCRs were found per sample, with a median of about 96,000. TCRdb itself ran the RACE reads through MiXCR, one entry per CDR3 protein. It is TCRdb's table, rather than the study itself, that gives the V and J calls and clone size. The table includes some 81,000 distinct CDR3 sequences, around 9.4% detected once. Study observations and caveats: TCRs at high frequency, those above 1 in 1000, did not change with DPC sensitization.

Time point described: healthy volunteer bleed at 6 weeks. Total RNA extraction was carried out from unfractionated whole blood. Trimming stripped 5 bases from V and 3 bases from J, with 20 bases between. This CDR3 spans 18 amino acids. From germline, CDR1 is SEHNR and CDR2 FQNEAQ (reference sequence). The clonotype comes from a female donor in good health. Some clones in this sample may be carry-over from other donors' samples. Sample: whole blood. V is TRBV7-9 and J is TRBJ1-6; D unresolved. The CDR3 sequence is CASSPGRIRNIYNSPLHF. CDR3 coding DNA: TGTGCCAGCAGCCCTGGGAGGATCAGGAACATCTATAATTCACCCCTCCACTTT.